These T cell receptor beta chains were read from a single sample in a study of blood T cell repertoires in COVID-19. The method was immunoSEQ multiplex PCR; TCRdb's version includes in-frame clones alone and lacks a portion of them. The table lists fewer than 250,000 clones, around 81% of them singletons. Sequencing input: peripheral blood. The receptors stem from a man aged 55 to 69 with COVID-19, enrolled during active disease. CDR3s include the opening cysteine and the closing phenylalanine or tryptophan. A D gene is named only where the DNA matches it firmly. Not all rows give a size; the values are once, few, many and, for expanded clones, a class.

>TRBJ1-1|.|TRBV28|TRBD1
CASRPPNRGSWVAFF
TGTGCCAGCAGACCACCTAACAGGGGATCATGGGTAGCTTTCTTT
>TRBJ1-5|.|TRBV18|.
CASSPVRVWNQPQHF
TGTGCCAGCTCACCAGTCAGGGTGTGGAATCAGCCCCAGCATTTT
>TRBJ1-3|.|TRBV6-5|TRBD1
CASRPTGERNTIYF
TGTGCCAGCAGACCGACAGGGGAAAGAAACACCATATATTTT
>TRBJ2-3|.|TRBV11-2|.
CASSLAGTDTQYF
TGTGCCAGCAGCTTAGCGGGCACAGATACGCAGTATTTT
>TRBJ1-1|.|TRBV10-3|.
CAISESGRYGVNTEAFF
TGTGCCATCAGTGAGTCGGGCAGGTATGGCGTTAACACTGAAGCTTTCTTT
>TRBJ1-5|.|TRBV6-2/TRBV6-3|.
CASSYSAGIQPQHF
TGTGCCAGCAGTTACTCGGCGGGGATTCAGCCCCAGCATTTT
>TRBJ2-7|.|TRBV7-6|TRBD1
CASSLAQGANEQYF
TGTGCCAGCAGCTTAGCACAGGGGGCCAACGAGCAGTACTTC
>TRBJ1-1|few|TRBV6-5|.
CASSYTGVGGNTEAFF
TGTGCCAGCAGTTACACCGGAGTGGGAGGCAACACTGAAGCTTTCTTT
>TRBJ2-2|.|TRBV5-1|TRBD1
CASSSKDRDTGELFF
TGCGCCAGCAGCTCAAAGGACAGGGACACCGGGGAGCTGTTTTTT
>TRBJ1-5|.|TRBV28|.
CASSPRGGGRNQPQHF
TGTGCCAGCAGTCCCCGGGGAGGGGGACGCAATCAGCCCCAGCATTTT
>TRBJ2-2|.|TRBV29-1|.
CSVDVSNTGELFF
TGCAGCGTTGACGTCAGTAACACCGGGGAGCTGTTTTTT
>TRBJ2-7|.|TRBV19|TRBD1
CASSWGQGAYEQYF
TGTGCCAGTAGTTGGGGACAGGGGGCCTACGAGCAGTACTTC
>TRBJ1-5|.|TRBV19|.
CASSINTGNSNQPQHF
TGTGCCAGTAGTATTAACACAGGGAATAGCAATCAGCCCCAGCATTTT
>TRBJ1-2|.|TRBV30|TRBD1
CAWRRTDRASYTF
TGTGCCTGGAGACGAACCGACAGGGCCAGCTACACCTTC
>TRBJ2-2|.|TRBV12-5|.
CASGLGGLNTGELFF
TGTGCTAGTGGTTTGGGGGGGCTCAACACCGGGGAGCTGTTTTTT
>TRBJ2-7|few|TRBV10-1|TRBD2
CASSESTSGRNEQYF
TGCGCCAGCAGTGAGTCAACTAGCGGGAGGAACGAGCAGTACTTC
>TRBJ2-7|.|TRBV24-1|TRBD1
CATSDSGQGGQYF
TGTGCCACCAGTGACTCAGGACAGGGAGGGCAGTACTTC
>TRBJ1-6|.|TRBV27|TRBD1
CASSPDRGQTYNSPLHF
TGTGCCAGCAGTCCTGACAGGGGGCAGACCTATAATTCACCCCTCCACTTT
>TRBJ1-1|.|TRBV3-1/TRBV3-2|.
CASSQDIAAWDTEAFF
TGTGCCAGCAGCCAAGACATAGCGGCCTGGGACACTGAAGCTTTCTTT
>TRBJ1-1|.|TRBV6-5|TRBD1
CASSTDREAEAFF
TGTGCCAGCAGTACAGACAGGGAGGCCGAAGCTTTCTTT
>TRBJ2-3|.|TRBV5-1|TRBD1
CASSYGQGFRDTQYF
TGCGCCAGCAGCTATGGACAGGGGTTTCGAGATACGCAGTATTTT
>TRBJ2-3|.|TRBV27|.
CASSSLSTDTQYF
TGTGCCAGCAGTTCCCTTAGCACAGATACGCAGTATTTT
>TRBJ1-6|.|TRBV7-3|.
CASSPQGSYNSPLHF
TGTGCCAGCAGCCCACAGGGATCCTATAATTCACCCCTCCACTTT